One sample yielded the 12 T cell receptor beta chains listed below, sequenced in a study of CD8 T cells in ankylosing spondylitis. Regarding the study as a whole: Among TCR beta sequences, a motif of eight highly homologous variants appeared characteristic of ankylosing spondylitis blood.

From the 5' RACE reads, TCRdb called clonotypes with MiXCR, one entry per CDR3 protein. The sample lists about 220,000 distinct CDR3 sequences, 18% seen once, with roughly 46% in the top ten. The antigens of these receptors remain unknown. The sequenced sample consisted of blood, either unsorted or a sorted T cell fraction (not recorded which). Every receptor here comes from a male donor with ankylosing spondylitis.

In this sample, this clonotype turned up a few times. The chain joins TRBV4-1 to TRBJ1-1; 9 bases fit TRBD1. This CDR3 has 16 amino acids. The junction had 7 bases not matched to a gene; V was cut back by 0 bases and J by 5 bases. The germline CDR1 and CDR2 sequences are MGHRA and YSYEKL. CDR3 region: CASSQEDRGGRTEAFF. The DNA of the CDR3 is TGCGCCAGCAGCCAAGAGGACAGGGGAGGCAGGACTGAAGCTTTCTTT.

This clonotype was picked up many times. The V and J genes are TRBV7-9 and TRBJ2-7, with 9 bases aligning to TRBD2. Trimming removed 6 bases from V and 6 bases from J; junction bases left unmatched: 9. CDR1 and CDR2 from the germline V gene are SEHNR and FQNEAQ (reference sequence). The CDR3 totals 14 residues. CDR3 loop: CASRAGGEASEQYF. CDR3 coding DNA: TGTGCCAGCAGGGCGGGGGGGGAGGCCTCCGAGCAGTACTTC.

This clonotype was counted between two and nine times. The J gene is TRBJ2-7, the V gene TRBV2; D uncertain. CDR3 size: 15 residues. Trimming shortened V by 2 bases and J by 0 bases, and 11 bases separated the two germline ends. Per germline, CDR1 SNHLY and CDR2 FYNNEI. DNA of the CDR3: TGTGCCAGCAGTGAATATGAAGGGTCCTCCTACGAGCAGTACTTC. It translates to CASSEYEGSSYEQYF.

The rearrangement joins TRBV7-8 to TRBJ2-7, with 14 bases aligning to TRBD2. Germline V gene sequence: CDR1 SGHVS, CDR2 FQNEAQ. V lost 9 bases and J lost 3; bases outside the gene matches: 7. This CDR3 comprises 15 residues. The chain's CDR3 is CASSGLAGANYEQYF. The CDR3 DNA reads TGTGCCAGTTCGGGACTAGCGGGGGCCAACTACGAGCAGTACTTC.

This clonotype has a handful of counts. The J gene is TRBJ2-7, the V gene TRBV27, with D tentatively TRBD1 (6 bases). V shed 3 bases and J shed 6 bases, with 12 bases lying between them. Germline assignment: CDR1 MNHEY and CDR2 SMNVEV (reference sequence). This CDR3 region has 13 residues. The CDR3 reads CASSFLGAREQYF. CDR3 sequence (DNA): TGTGCCAGCAGTTTCCTGGGGGCTCGCGAGCAGTACTTC.

This clonotype was seen only once. The chain links TRBV11-2 to TRBJ2-5; D remains unclear. There are 14 residues in the CDR3. Germline V gene lookup returns CDR1 SGHAT and CDR2 FQNNGV. Trimming removed 3 bases from V and 1 base from J, with 9 bases in between. CDR3 bases: TGTGCCAGCAGCTTGGAAGCGTTCCAAGAGACCCAGTACTTC. Amino acid sequence: CASSLEAFQETQYF.

The CDR3 is CASSEGLGSYNEQFF. Here the CDR3 DNA reads TGTGCCAGCAGTGAGGGACTAGGGTCCTACAATGAGCAGTTCTTC. This chain uses TRBV2 with TRBJ2-1; 8 bases map to TRBD2. The CDR3 runs 15 residues. From germline, CDR1 is SNHLY and CDR2 FYNNEI. V lost 3 bases to trimming and J lost 1 base; unmatched junction nucleotides: 2.

In its sample, this clonotype was seen a few times. The chain couples TRBV11-2 to TRBJ2-3, with D unresolved. The CDR3 runs 15 residues. Germline CDR1 is SGHAT and CDR2 is FQNNGV. The germline V and J ends were trimmed by 5 bases and 2 bases, with 14 bases remaining between them. This CDR3 reads CASSPAPTATDTQYF. The CDR3 nucleotides are TGTGCCAGCAGCCCAGCCCCGACTGCCACAGATACGCAGTATTTT.

The DNA of the CDR3 is TGTGCCAGCAGTTTCTATAGCGGGAATGAGCAGTTCTTC. It encodes CASSFYSGNEQFF. The V and J genes are TRBV27 and TRBJ2-1; the match to TRBD2 covers 7 bases. The germline gives CDR1 MNHEY, CDR2 SMNVEV (reference sequence). V dropped 3 bases and J dropped 7; count of bases not matched to a gene: 3. The CDR3 has 13 amino acids.

The chain links TRBV6-1 to TRBJ2-7; 8 nucleotides align to TRBD1. The CDR3 loop spans 14 amino acids. The V gene's germline CDR1 is MNHNS and CDR2 SASEGT. V shed 1 base, J shed 3 bases, and the junction held 2 bases outside the gene matches. CDR3 nucleotides: TGTGCCAGCAGTGAAGAGGACAGGGTCTACGAGCAGTACTTC. It encodes CASSEEDRVYEQYF.

This clonotype was counted only a few times. J is TRBJ2-3 and V is TRBV7-8; TRBD2 might be the D (6 bases). Germline CDR1 reads SGHVS; CDR2 reads FQNEAQ. CDR3 length: 17 residues. The V and J ends lost 0 bases and 2 bases respectively, with 15 bases between them. The chain's CDR3 is CASSLARDPIVTDTQYF. The DNA for the CDR3 is TGTGCCAGCAGCTTAGCGCGGGACCCGATCGTCACAGATACGCAGTATTTT.

Only a few counts were recorded for this clonotype. V gene TRBV25-1 combines with J gene TRBJ2-1, with D hard to call. Germline lookup yields CDR1 MGHDK and CDR2 SYGVNS. The CDR3 contains 11 residues. Trimming removed 6 bases from V and 8 bases from J, with 8 bases in between. The CDR3 here is CASRDVHEQFF. The CDR3, as DNA: TGTGCCAGCAGGGACGTGCATGAGCAGTTCTTC. Together with reference TRBV25-1 and TRBJ2-1, the CDR3 gives the full variable domain: EADIYQTPRYLVIGTGKKITLECSQTMGHDKMYWYQQDPGMELHLIHYSYGVNSTEKGDLSSESTVSRIRTEHFPLTLESARPSHTSQYLCASRDVHEQFFGPGTRLTVL.